This is a list of T cell receptor beta chains from one sample in a study of shared clonotypes between healthy human individuals. TCRdb's copy holds only in-frame clones and misses some; the assay was immunoSEQ multiplex PCR. The sample records about 710,000 clones, more than 70% being singletons. The sample was memory CD4+ T cells sorted from blood. The receptors were gathered from a woman in her twenties or thirties in good health. The CDR3 runs from the conserved cysteine through the conserved F or W. The D gene is left open where the match is weak. Clone size is stated in some rows and not others, as once, few, many or a class when expanded.

d_gene,v_gene,j_gene,len,abundance,CDR3aa,CDR3nt
.,TRBV7-9,TRBJ2-2,14,.,CASSLARATGELFF,TGTGCCAGCAGCTTAGCTCGGGCCACCGGGGAGCTGTTTTTT
TRBD2,TRBV5-1,TRBJ2-2,18,.,CASSLGLAGGTNTGELFF,TGCGCCAGCAGCCTGGGACTAGCGGGAGGAACGAACACCGGGGAGCTGTTTTTT
.,TRBV28,TRBJ1-1,11,.,CASKEVTEAFF,TGTGCCAGCAAGGAGGTCACTGAAGCTTTCTTT
TRBD2,TRBV7-9,TRBJ2-7,15,.,CASSLAASGPYEQYF,TGTGCCAGCAGCTTAGCGGCTAGCGGCCCCTACGAGCAGTACTTC
.,TRBV2,TRBJ2-7,11,.,CASRGAFEQYF,TGTGCCAGCAGAGGAGCGTTCGAGCAGTACTTC
.,TRBV29-1,TRBJ1-1,13,.,CSIRLPGGTEAFF,TGCAGCATTCGTTTGCCGGGGGGCACTGAAGCTTTCTTT
.,TRBV7-8,TRBJ1-4,13,.,CASSPGPNEKLFF,TGTGCCAGCAGTCCGGGACCAAATGAAAAACTGTTTTTT
.,TRBV9,TRBJ2-3,15,.,CASSVAPNAVYTQYF,TGTGCCAGCAGCGTAGCACCAAATGCAGTATATACGCAGTATTTT
TRBD2,TRBV11-2,TRBJ2-7,15,.,CASSFHLAGANEQYF,TGTGCCAGCAGCTTCCACTTAGCGGGAGCCAACGAGCAGTACTTC
.,TRBV11-1,TRBJ2-2,14,.,CASSLDRNTGELFF,TGTGCCAGCAGCTTAGACAGGAACACCGGGGAGCTGTTTTTT
.,TRBV29-1,TRBJ2-1,13,.,CSATQEGYNEQFF,TGCAGCGCCACGCAGGAGGGCTACAATGAGCAGTTCTTC
.,TRBV28,TRBJ1-2,14,.,CASSQYQGSYGYTF,TGTGCCAGCAGTCAGTACCAGGGGAGCTATGGCTACACCTTC
.,TRBV7-8,TRBJ2-7,19,.,CASSLGAGGSVARVYEQYF,TGTGCCAGCAGCTTAGGGGCTGGGGGCTCGGTGGCTCGGGTCTACGAGCAGTACTTC
TRBD2,TRBV28,TRBJ2-1,11,.,CASRAGTRQFF,TGTGCCAGCAGGGCCGGGACTAGGCAGTTCTTC
TRBD1,TRBV23-1,TRBJ2-7,16,.,CASSPATGAKSYEQYF,TGCGCCAGCAGTCCGGCGACAGGGGCAAAATCCTACGAGCAGTACTTC
TRBD1,TRBV6-6,TRBJ2-1,14,.,CASSYGTGYNEQFF,TGTGCCAGCAGTTACGGGACAGGTTACAATGAGCAGTTCTTC
.,TRBV7-9,TRBJ2-1,13,.,CASSTTSGNEQFF,TGTGCCAGCAGCACAACTTCGGGGAATGAGCAGTTCTTC
.,TRBV30,TRBJ2-7,13,.,CAWRRTLVGEQYF,TGTGCCTGGAGAAGAACACTCGTGGGGGAGCAGTACTTC
.,TRBV5-1,TRBJ2-1,15,.,CASSLDTGSYNEQFF,TGCGCCAGCAGCTTGGACACTGGCTCCTACAATGAGCAGTTCTTC
.,TRBV6-6,TRBJ1-1,16,few,CASTPRQGLIQTEAFF,TGTGCCAGCACCCCCCGGCAGGGACTCATACAAACTGAAGCTTTCTTT
TRBD2,TRBV4-1,TRBJ2-5,19,.,CASSPSRKGLAWSQETQYF,TGCGCCAGCAGCCCCTCCAGGAAGGGACTAGCCTGGTCCCAAGAGACCCAGTACTTC
TRBD1,TRBV28,TRBJ1-3,18,many,CASSSPGTGGYSGNTIYF,TGTGCCAGCAGTTCGCCGGGGACAGGGGGCTACTCTGGAAACACCATATATTTT
.,TRBV4-2,TRBJ2-2,17,.,CASSQVGHYPNTGELFF,TGTGCCAGCAGCCAAGTGGGGCATTATCCGAACACCGGGGAGCTGTTTTTT
.,TRBV30,TRBJ2-7,13,.,CAWNRLRVDEQYF,TGTGCCTGGAATCGTCTCCGGGTTGACGAGCAGTACTTC
.,TRBV6-1,TRBJ1-1,14,.,CASSPTQPNAEAFF,TGTGCCAGCAGCCCTACCCAACCGAACGCTGAAGCTTTCTTT
TRBD2,TRBV7-2,TRBJ2-3,17,.,CASSLGFSGTSTDTQYF,TGTGCCAGCAGCTTAGGATTTAGCGGGACTAGCACAGATACGCAGTATTTT
.,TRBV30,TRBJ2-7,15,.,CAWTSIADYSYEQYF,TGTGCCTGGACCTCCATAGCGGACTACTCCTACGAGCAGTACTTC
.,TRBV19,TRBJ2-3,15,few,CASSPQGTNTDTQYF,TGTGCCAGTAGTCCCCAGGGGACTAACACAGATACGCAGTATTTT
.,TRBV19,TRBJ2-2,15,.,CASRRDISTTGELFF,TGTGCCAGTAGACGGGACATAAGTACCACCGGGGAGCTGTTTTTT
.,TRBV2,TRBJ1-1,13,few,CASSAEFNTEAFF,TGTGCCAGCAGTGCTGAGTTCAACACTGAAGCTTTCTTT
TRBD1,TRBV28,TRBJ2-7,14,few,CASKWGQGALEQYF,TGTGCCAGCAAGTGGGGACAGGGGGCTCTCGAGCAGTACTTC
.,TRBV27,TRBJ2-3,14,.,CASSFSANTDTQYF,TGTGCCAGCAGTTTCTCAGCTAACACAGATACGCAGTATTTT
.,TRBV7-2,TRBJ2-3,16,.,CASSPGWVAVTDTQYF,TGTGCCAGCAGCCCCGGGTGGGTAGCGGTCACAGATACGCAGTATTTT
TRBD2,TRBV5-4,TRBJ2-3,16,.,CASSSRTRTSTDTQYF,TGTGCCAGCAGCTCTCGGACTAGGACTAGCACAGATACGCAGTATTTT
.,TRBV28,TRBJ2-7,14,.,CASRRPYGSAEQYF,TGTGCCAGCAGACGACCGTACGGGTCGGCCGAGCAGTACTTC
.,TRBV7-6,TRBJ2-1,16,once,CASSLVYGVGENEQFF,TGTGCCAGCAGCTTGGTGTACGGGGTGGGTGAGAATGAGCAGTTCTTC
.,TRBV28,TRBJ1-5,14,.,CASSQVSTGQPQHF,TGTGCCAGCAGCCAGGTCTCGACGGGTCAGCCCCAGCATTTT
.,TRBV6-6,TRBJ2-3,14,few,CASSYSRGTDTQYF,TGTGCCAGCAGTTACTCGAGGGGCACAGATACGCAGTATTTT
.,TRBV10-3,TRBJ1-1,14,few,CAISESGGGTEAFF,TGTGCCATCAGTGAGTCGGGGGGAGGCACTGAAGCTTTCTTT
TRBD2,TRBV2,TRBJ2-7,17,.,CASRAGGPGGVFYEQYF,TGTGCCAGCAGGGCCGGAGGGCCGGGAGGCGTTTTCTACGAGCAGTACTTC
TRBD1,TRBV15,TRBJ2-1,15,.,CATSSWGQGNNEQFF,TGTGCCACCAGCTCATGGGGACAGGGGAATAATGAGCAGTTCTTC
.,TRBV19,TRBJ2-1,16,.,CASSLQNRPPYNEQFF,TGTGCCAGTAGTCTCCAAAACAGGCCCCCCTACAATGAGCAGTTCTTC
.,TRBV19,TRBJ1-5,13,.,CASSMIPGQPQHF,TGTGCCAGTAGTATGATCCCTGGCCAGCCCCAGCATTTT
.,TRBV2,TRBJ2-2,14,.,CASSERGATGELFF,TGTGCCAGCAGTGAAAGGGGGGCAACCGGGGAGCTGTTTTTT
.,TRBV7-6,TRBJ2-2,15,once,CASSPGTLGTGELFF,TGTGCCAGCAGCCCCGGGACACTTGGAACCGGGGAGCTGTTTTTT
.,TRBV19,TRBJ2-6,21,.,CASGGRRAGSLSSSGANVLTF,TGTGCCAGTGGGGGGCGTCGGGCGGGGAGCTTATCCTCGTCTGGGGCCAACGTCCTGACTTTC
TRBD1,TRBV7-2,TRBJ2-1,14,.,CASNRDRGYNEQFF,TGTGCCAGCAACCGGGACAGGGGATACAATGAGCAGTTCTTC
TRBD1,TRBV5-1,TRBJ1-3,16,.,CASSLEKQGNGNTIYF,TGCGCCAGCAGCTTGGAGAAACAGGGGAACGGAAACACCATATATTTT
.,TRBV10-3,TRBJ2-3,11,.,CAISSTDTQYF,TGTGCCATCAGTTCGACAGATACGCAGTATTTT
TRBD2,TRBV25-1,TRBJ2-3,16,.,CASSLKIAGSTDTQYF,TGTGCCAGCAGCCTCAAGATAGCGGGATCCACAGATACGCAGTATTTT
TRBD2,TRBV5-6,TRBJ2-7,13,.,CASSLTSGRLQYF,TGTGCCAGCAGCTTGACTAGCGGGAGATTGCAGTACTTC
TRBD1,TRBV18,TRBJ2-5,14,.,CASSPGQGQETQYF,TGTGCCAGCTCACCTGGACAGGGACAAGAGACCCAGTACTTC
.,TRBV29-1,TRBJ1-1,11,.,CSVGQLQEAFF,TGCAGCGTTGGACAGCTTCAAGAAGCTTTCTTT
TRBD2,TRBV5-1,TRBJ2-1,17,few,CASSLRPTSGRRDEQFF,TGCGCCAGCAGCTTGAGACCGACTAGCGGGAGGAGGGATGAGCAGTTCTTC
.,TRBV5-5,TRBJ1-2,12,few,CASSLGNYGYTF,TGTGCCAGCAGCTTAGGGAACTATGGCTACACCTTC